These T cell receptor beta chains were read from a single sample in a study of tumor-infiltrating lymphocytes in localized non-small cell lung cancer. The assay was immunoSEQ multiplex PCR, and TCRdb's table has in-frame clones only and misses some. The data contain some 10,000 clones, just under 85% of them singletons. Sequences were obtained from uninvolved lung tissue not adjacent to the tumor. All receptors come from a human donor with non-small cell lung cancer. CDR3s include the opening cysteine and the closing phenylalanine or tryptophan. Fields, in order: J gene, clone size, D gene, V gene, CDR3 protein, CDR3 DNA. The D gene is left open where the match is weak. A row's size may be missing; if present it is once, few, many or a size class.

j_call: TRBJ2-7
clone_size: -
d_call: -
v_call: TRBV10-3
cdr3_aa: CAISESGQDYEQYF
cdr3_nt: TGTGCCATCAGTGAGTCGGGACAAGACTACGAGCAGTACTTC

j_call: TRBJ2-2
clone_size: -
d_call: -
v_call: TRBV13
cdr3_aa: CASSFTGELFF
cdr3_nt: TGTGCCAGCAGCTTCACCGGGGAGCTGTTTTTT

j_call: TRBJ2-5
clone_size: -
d_call: TRBD2
v_call: TRBV7-2
cdr3_aa: CASSWTSGSDETQYF
cdr3_nt: TGTGCCAGCAGCTGGACTAGCGGGAGTGACGAGACCCAGTACTTC

j_call: TRBJ1-5
clone_size: -
d_call: -
v_call: TRBV2
cdr3_aa: CASSEGGLGNQPQHF
cdr3_nt: TGTGCCAGCAGTGAGGGGGGGCTGGGCAATCAGCCCCAGCATTTT

j_call: TRBJ1-2
clone_size: -
d_call: TRBD1
v_call: TRBV7-2
cdr3_aa: CASSLEGQGSYTF
cdr3_nt: TGTGCCAGCAGCTTAGAAGGACAGGGGAGCTACACCTTC

j_call: TRBJ2-7
clone_size: -
d_call: TRBD2
v_call: TRBV10-3
cdr3_aa: CAISDPTSGSHLSYEQYF
cdr3_nt: TGTGCCATCAGTGATCCTACTAGCGGGTCCCATCTCTCCTACGAGCAGTACTTC

j_call: TRBJ1-2
clone_size: -
d_call: -
v_call: TRBV2
cdr3_aa: CASSEEQGHYGYTF
cdr3_nt: TGTGCCAGCAGTGAAGAGCAGGGACACTATGGCTACACCTTC

j_call: TRBJ1-2
clone_size: -
d_call: TRBD1
v_call: TRBV7-9
cdr3_aa: CASSPWTGSDYTF
cdr3_nt: TGTGCCAGCAGCCCCTGGACAGGGTCTGACTACACCTTC

j_call: TRBJ1-3
clone_size: -
d_call: -
v_call: TRBV28
cdr3_aa: CASSFQNTIYF
cdr3_nt: TGTGCCAGCAGTTTTCAGAACACCATATATTTT

j_call: TRBJ1-4
clone_size: -
d_call: -
v_call: TRBV6-6
cdr3_aa: CASTGGTLEKLFF
cdr3_nt: TGTGCCAGCACCGGGGGGACGCTTGAAAAACTGTTTTTT

j_call: TRBJ2-7
clone_size: once
d_call: -
v_call: TRBV2
cdr3_aa: CASSLPGAELEQYF
cdr3_nt: TGTGCCAGCAGCCTCCCGGGGGCCGAGTTAGAGCAGTACTTC

j_call: TRBJ1-1
clone_size: -
d_call: -
v_call: TRBV7-2
cdr3_aa: CASSPRGWDTEAFF
cdr3_nt: TGTGCCAGCAGCCCCCGGGGGTGGGACACTGAAGCTTTCTTT

j_call: TRBJ1-2
clone_size: -
d_call: -
v_call: TRBV6-5
cdr3_aa: CASSYSHSSYGYTF
cdr3_nt: TGTGCCAGCAGTTACTCCCACTCCTCCTATGGCTACACCTTC

j_call: TRBJ2-3
clone_size: once
d_call: TRBD2
v_call: TRBV4-3
cdr3_aa: CASSQDWTSGGDTQYF
cdr3_nt: TGCGCCAGCAGCCAAGATTGGACTAGCGGGGGGGATACGCAGTATTTT

j_call: TRBJ2-7
clone_size: few
d_call: -
v_call: TRBV5-5
cdr3_aa: CASSPRTEYEQYF
cdr3_nt: TGTGCCAGCAGCCCCCGGACGGAGTACGAGCAGTACTTC

j_call: TRBJ1-2
clone_size: -
d_call: TRBD1
v_call: TRBV2
cdr3_aa: CASSEGRTGGGYTF
cdr3_nt: TGTGCCAGCAGTGAAGGACGAACAGGGGGAGGCTACACCTTC

j_call: TRBJ2-3
clone_size: -
d_call: TRBD2
v_call: TRBV9
cdr3_aa: CASSVAGGVADTQYF
cdr3_nt: TGTGCCAGCAGCGTAGCGGGGGGGGTCGCAGATACGCAGTATTTT

j_call: TRBJ2-1
clone_size: -
d_call: TRBD2
v_call: TRBV5-1
cdr3_aa: CASSSSGSTDEQFF
cdr3_nt: TGCGCCAGCAGCTCTAGCGGGAGTACCGATGAGCAGTTCTTC

j_call: TRBJ2-7
clone_size: few
d_call: TRBD1
v_call: TRBV28
cdr3_aa: CASSSQLWTGERYF
cdr3_nt: TGTGCCAGCAGTTCCCAATTATGGACAGGCGAGCGGTACTTC

j_call: TRBJ2-7
clone_size: -
d_call: -
v_call: TRBV9
cdr3_aa: CASSVGISWAEQYF
cdr3_nt: TGTGCCAGCAGCGTAGGTATTAGTTGGGCCGAGCAGTACTTC

j_call: TRBJ1-2
clone_size: -
d_call: -
v_call: TRBV6-1
cdr3_aa: CASSQEPNYGYTF
cdr3_nt: TGTGCCAGCAGCCAGGAGCCAAACTATGGCTACACCTTC

j_call: TRBJ1-4
clone_size: -
d_call: -
v_call: TRBV19
cdr3_aa: CASTPLRGANEKLFF
cdr3_nt: TGTGCCAGTACCCCCCTAAGGGGGGCCAATGAAAAACTGTTTTTT